This TCR beta chain stems from a study of cytotoxic CD8 clonotypes in ibrutinib-treated CLL. Study at large: Response specimens were obtained following a median treatment duration of approximately 13 months, with a range of 6 to 36. Per sample, productive templates averaged roughly 230,000 and productive rearrangements averaged 94,082.

Worth noting for this clone: Antigen specificity is unknown.

This table comes from immunoSEQ multiplex PCR, and its TCRdb copy is limited to in-frame clones, with some not included. Counted here are over 140,000 clones, approximately 80% occurring once; the ten biggest clones make up approximately 7.6%. General study findings and limits: Clonality went up at ibrutinib response and then declined back toward baseline at progression.

Specimen: PBMCs, collected after 36 months of ibrutinib treatment. This sequence originates from a human donor with chronic lymphocytic leukemia.

The chain's CDR3 is CASRRRAADSNQPQHF. In DNA form, the CDR3 reads TGTGCCAGTAGACGTAGGGCAGCAGATAGCAATCAGCCCCAGCATTTT. This chain joins TRBV19 and TRBJ1-5, with unresolved D. Trimming pared 6 bases from V and 0 bases from J, leaving 15 bases between. CDR3 size: 16 residues. Germline V lookup: CDR1 LNHDA, CDR2 SQIVND (reference sequence).